This TCR beta chain was profiled in a study of CD8+ T cells in alopecia areata. Sample treatment: oral pan-JAK inhibitor, 5-10 mg twice daily. It was cDNA, reverse transcribed from extracted RNA, that served as the sequencing template. Assay used: immunoSEQ multiplex PCR; TCRdb lists only in-frame clones, some missing. The table records about 260,000 clones, around three fifths of them present only once. The receptor's source is a human donor with alopecia areata. Source: CD4+ T cells sorted from blood, taken around week 54, from a patient treated with tofacitinib.

The CDR3 nucleotides are TGTGCCAGCAGCTCCTCTCGGTGGGAAAACATTCAGTACTTC. Encoded protein: CASSSSRWENIQYF. The genes are TRBV7-9 and TRBJ2-4; D is undetermined. Between the trimmed V and J ends, which lost 4 bases and 5 bases, there was a span of 12 bases. From germline, CDR1 is SEHNR and CDR2 FQNEAQ (reference sequence). This CDR3 contains 14 residues.